Sequencing of this T cell receptor (beta chain) was carried out in a study of T-cell memory formation after mild COVID-19. Turning to the study itself: TCR clusters were largely donor specific. Points from the study as a whole: SARS-CoV-2 specificity of second-wave clones peaking day 37 was unconfirmed. Pre-infection memory held some responding clones, suggesting pre-existing cross-reactive T cells responded.

Barcoded TCR alpha and TCR beta cDNA libraries with UMIs came from 5'RACE using constant-segment primers. TCRdb recomputed calls from the 5' RACE reads with MiXCR, one row per CDR3 protein. This table holds some 450,000 distinct CDR3 sequences, roughly 20% found once. Trimming removed 4 bases from V and 0 bases from J; junction bases left unmatched: 12. The CDR3 has 18 amino acids. Germline CDR1 and CDR2: LNHDA and SQIVND (reference sequence). About this clonotype: Antigen: not known.

The chain couples TRBV19 to TRBJ1-5; 7 nucleotides agree with TRBD1. Sample: PBMCs or a T cell subset sorted from them (not recorded which). The origin of this receptor is an adult woman who had mild COVID-19 (a few samples of this study predate the infection). Cell type and time point are not known. The CDR3 DNA reads TGTGCCAGTAGTACCCGAGTCAGGGGACAGACTAGCAATCAGCCCCAGCATTTT. Protein: CASSTRVRGQTSNQPQHF. Full variable domain (remainder filled in from reference TRBV19 and TRBJ1-5): DGGITQSPKYLFRKEGQNVTLSCEQNLNHDAMYWYRQDPGQGLRLIYYSQIVNDFQKGDIAEGYSVSREKKESFPLTVTSAQKNPTAFYLCASSTRVRGQTSNQPQHFGDGTRLSIL.